Listed here are 9 T cell receptor beta chains from one sample, sequenced in a study of technical replicates of blood from a handful of donors. The table came from immunoSEQ multiplex PCR; TCRdb's copy has only in-frame clones and leaves some out. The table records some 82,000 clones, 85% to 95% of them present only once. Sequenced input: T cells isolated from PBMCs. These receptors came from a human donor in good health.

The chain combines TRBV2 with TRBJ2-3; 8 bases align to TRBD1. The V gene end was trimmed by 8 bases and the J gene end by 4 bases; junction bases not matched to a gene: 8. CDR1 and CDR2 from the germline V gene are SNHLY and FYNNEI. CDR3 size: 14 residues. The CDR3 sequence is CASCSGQGADTQYF. CDR3 in DNA: TGTGCCAGCTGTTCAGGACAGGGCGCAGATACGCAGTATTTT.

V is TRBV9 and J is TRBJ2-7; 9 bases align to TRBD1. Losses at the gene ends were 3 bases for V and 6 bases for J; bases not matched to a gene: 16. Germline V gene sequence: CDR1 SGDLS, CDR2 YYNGEE. CDR3 size: 17 residues. CDR3 in amino acids: CASSELGQGTGAGEQYF. CDR3 sequence (DNA): TGTGCCAGCAGCGAGCTGGGACAGGGAACGGGAGCGGGCGAGCAGTACTTC.

Only one count was recorded for this clone. This chain uses TRBV29-1 with TRBJ1-2; D might be TRBD1 (6 bases). Germline-derived CDR1 and CDR2 are SQVTM and ANQGSEA. V shed 4 bases and J shed 2 bases, with 11 bases lying between them. The CDR3 consists of 13 residues. The CDR3 reads CSVGGQFNYGYTF. In nucleotides, the CDR3 is TGCAGCGTTGGAGGACAGTTCAACTATGGCTACACCTTC.

The gene calls are TRBV25-1 and TRBJ2-1; 7 bases are a match to TRBD2. Trimming cost V 3 bases and J 10 bases; bases outside gene matches: 0. CDR1 is MGHDK, CDR2 SYGVNS, per germline. The CDR3 covers 11 residues. This CDR3 is CASSEREEQFF. In DNA, the CDR3 is TGTGCCAGCAGTGAGCGGGAGGAGCAGTTCTTC.

This chain uses TRBV4-3 with TRBJ2-1, with D perhaps matching TRBD1 (5 bases). Trimming took 0 bases from V and 7 from J, leaving 10 bases between them. CDR1 and CDR2 (germline): LGHNA, YSLEER. The CDR3 covers 14 residues. The CDR3 protein is CASSQDPGRNEQFF. The DNA for the CDR3 is TGCGCCAGCAGCCAAGATCCAGGGCGGAATGAGCAGTTCTTC.

This sequence joins TRBV7-6 and TRBJ2-7; tentatively, D is TRBD1 (5 bases). The germline V and J ends were trimmed by 6 bases and 1 base, with 13 bases remaining between them. Germline CDR1 reads SGHVS; CDR2 reads FNYEAQ. This CDR3 comprises 14 residues. The DNA for the CDR3 is TGTGCCAGCAGTCCGACAGTTTTATCCTACGAGCAGTACTTC. Encoded protein: CASSPTVLSYEQYF.

This chain connects TRBV27 to TRBJ1-1, with D possibly TRBD1 on 6 matching bases. Deletions cut 6 bases from V and 4 bases from J, with 15 bases between. The CDR3 spans 14 residues. CDR1 and CDR2 from the germline V gene are MNHEY and SMNVEV (reference sequence). The CDR3 DNA sequence: TGTGCCAGCAGCCCTACAGGGAAGATCACTGAAGCTTTCTTT. This encodes CASSPTGKITEAFF.

The chain joins TRBV10-2 to TRBJ1-2; no clear D. Germline-derived CDR1 and CDR2 are WSHSY and SAAADI. The CDR3 is 13 amino acids. Trimming removed 3 bases at V and 2 bases at J, with 7 bases between. DNA for the CDR3: TGCGCCAGCAGTGATAACTTCAACTATGGCTACACCTTC. The encoded protein is CASSDNFNYGYTF.

The gene calls are TRBV6-5 and TRBJ1-3; D not resolved. The V gene lost 5 bases and the J gene lost 4 bases, with 15 bases spanning the gap. The CDR3 is made up of 15 amino acids. Germline-derived CDR1 and CDR2 are MNHEY and SVGAGI. The chain's CDR3 is CASSPNTVGGNTIYF. The CDR3 bases are TGTGCCAGCAGTCCTAATACGGTGGGCGGAAACACCATATATTTT.